This T cell receptor beta chain originates from a study of cytomegalovirus exposure and HLA in healthy donors. Study-level points and caveats: Further analysis, carried out later, found HLA-associated TCR beta chains more clonally expanded than equally common other chains. In a later analysis, about 17,000 TCR beta sequences were associated with HLA alleles at 0.05 false discovery rate. The authors enumerated over 150 TCR beta chains as linked to cytomegalovirus.

Healthy bone marrow donors supplied every sample. V dropped 2 bases and J dropped 0 bases, with 2 bases sitting between them. The CDR3 loop spans 12 amino acids. Germline V gene data show CDR1 as SNHLY and CDR2 as FYNNEI. As concerns this clone: Its antigen is currently unknown.

13 Jbeta primers and 60 Vbeta primers were used for the PCR. Generated by immunoSEQ multiplex PCR, the TCRdb table keeps only in-frame clones and is missing some. The sample consists of 200,000 to 250,000 clones, 77% of them appearing once. The V and J genes are TRBV2 and TRBJ2-7; D call uncertain. This receptor was taken from a woman aged 60 to 75 in good health and CMV-seropositive. The material sequenced was PBMCs. CDR3 amino acids: CASSEHSYEQYF. The CDR3 DNA follows: TGTGCCAGCAGTGAACACTCCTACGAGCAGTACTTC.